This note documents a single TCR beta chain sequence. Its antigen is unknown. This CDR3 is built from 14 residues. Germline V lookup: CDR1 SQVTM, CDR2 ANQGSEA. These data belong to a study of CXCR3-negative and CXCR3-positive naive CD8 T cells. Study-wide findings and caveats: Much lower diversity was found in memory CD8+ cells, while both naive subsets had comparably high diversity. Naive CXCR3-positive and CXCR3-negative cells shared TRBV-TRBJ usage; memory cells diverged. The level of CXCR3 expression partially decreased after cryopreservation; the majority of assays used fresh PBMCs.

Libraries were UMI-labeled 5' RACE TRB cDNA. After re-calling the 5' RACE reads, TCRdb lists one entry per CDR3 protein, DNA absent. The ten most abundant clones cover 15% of a sample with roughly 48,000 distinct CDR3 sequences. Triplicate sorting captured 300,000 to 350,000 cells each from every CD8+ T cell subset. The TCR comes from a human donor in good health. Some clones in this sample may be carry-over from other donors' samples. The V call is TRBV29-1, the J call TRBJ1-2; TCRdb selects TRBD1, and the lack of DNA leaves this call unchecked. The sample taken for sequencing was memory CD8+ T cells from blood. The CDR3: CSVEEAGGGYGYTF.